The 28 T cell receptor beta chains given below trace back to one sample, sequenced in a study of blood T cell repertoires in COVID-19. Profiling relied on immunoSEQ multiplex PCR, and the TCRdb table lists in-frame clones only, not all of them. The sample holds 250,000 to 350,000 clones, roughly 90% seen once. Sample: PBMCs or T cells enriched from blood (not recorded which). The receptors here all came from a woman between 18 and 29 years old with acute COVID-19.

This sequence joins TRBV27 and TRBJ2-3; tentative D call: TRBD1 (5 bases). Looked up from germline, CDR1 is MNHEY and CDR2 is SMNVEV (reference sequence). V lost 6 bases, J lost 1 base, and 11 bases lay in between. The CDR3 has 14 residues. CDR3 in amino acids: CASSPGLGTDTQYF. In DNA form, the CDR3 reads TGTGCCAGCAGCCCAGGGCTGGGCACAGATACGCAGTATTTT.

The chain joins TRBV5-1 to TRBJ2-5; 7 nucleotides align to TRBD1. With V trimmed by 4 bases and J by 3 bases, 3 bases remained unmatched. The CDR3 consists of 13 residues. The germline V gene has CDR1 SGHRS and CDR2 YFSETQ. The CDR3 DNA follows: TGCGCCAGCAGCAAGGGACAGAAAGAGACCCAGTACTTC. Protein: CASSKGQKETQYF.

CDR3 bases: TGTGCCAGCAGTTTCGACATCGCAGATGGCTACACCTTC. Translation: CASSFDIADGYTF. The rearrangement joins TRBV6-5 to TRBJ1-2; no clear D. This CDR3 region has 13 residues. The ends were cut back, 4 bases at V and 6 bases at J, with 12 bases in the middle. Germline lookup yields CDR1 MNHEY and CDR2 SVGAGI.

The CDR3 loop is CASSLAGGVSGGEQFF. DNA of the CDR3: TGTGCCAGCAGCTTAGCAGGTGGTGTTAGCGGGGGTGAGCAGTTCTTC. The chain has TRBV11-2 and TRBJ2-1; 9 bases match TRBD2. V was clipped by 1 base and J by 9 bases; unmatched bases: 10. The CDR3 is 16 amino acids. Germline CDR1 is SGHAT and CDR2 is FQNNGV.

The gene calls are TRBV18 and TRBJ1-2; no reliable D call. Trimming shortened V by 3 bases and J by 8 bases, and 16 bases separated the two germline ends. Germline V lookup: CDR1 KGHSH, CDR2 LQKENI. The CDR3 has 14 residues. The CDR3 region has the DNA TGTGCCAGCTCACCGGTCGATATTATGAGCGGCTACACCTTC. Protein product: CASSPVDIMSGYTF.

V gene TRBV5-6 combines with J gene TRBJ2-7; TRBD1 might be the D (5 bases). Trimming took off 1 base at V and 3 bases at J, with 11 bases between the two ends. The CDR3 runs 14 residues. Germline CDR1 is SGHDT and CDR2 is YYEEEE. CDR3 protein: CASSLILRDYEQYF. The CDR3 nucleotides are TGTGCCAGCAGCTTGATCCTCAGGGACTACGAGCAGTACTTC.

The gene calls are TRBV28 and TRBJ1-6; D remains ambiguous. CDR1 MDHEN and CDR2 SYDVKM come from the germline V gene. Trimming removed 3 bases from V and 10 bases from J, with 13 bases in between. This CDR3 contains 14 residues. The CDR3, as DNA: TGTGCCAGCAGTTTGGCCCCTTCCTCGTCACCCCTCCACTTT. It encodes CASSLAPSSSPLHF.

This chain connects TRBV27 to TRBJ2-1; weak D call: TRBD2 (5 bases). Trimming left V 2 bases short and J 8 bases short, with 16 bases between. Germline assignment: CDR1 MNHEY and CDR2 SMNVEV (reference sequence). The CDR3 sequence is 15 residues long. The CDR3 region is CASSLRVSGLDEQFF. The CDR3, as DNA: TGTGCCAGCAGTTTACGTGTATCGGGGTTGGATGAGCAGTTCTTC.

The chain combines TRBV29-1 with TRBJ2-7, with 11 bases identical to TRBD2. The germline V gene has CDR1 SQVTM and CDR2 ANQGSEA. V shed 6 bases, J shed 6 bases, and the junction held 13 bases outside the gene matches. The CDR3 is made up of 15 amino acids. The CDR3 loop reads CSVRPGTSGFGEQYF. In nucleotides, the CDR3 is TGCAGCGTCCGGCCCGGGACTAGCGGTTTCGGCGAGCAGTACTTC.

The rearrangement uses TRBV27 and TRBJ1-2, with no clear D. Germline V gives CDR1 MNHEY, CDR2 SMNVEV (reference sequence). The CDR3 extends over 16 amino acids. V lost 2 bases, J lost 0 bases, and 13 bases lay in between. The CDR3 nucleotides read TGTGCCAGCAGTTTAAGGGCGGGAACTTCTAACTATGGCTACACCTTC. It translates to CASSLRAGTSNYGYTF.

V is TRBV7-2 and J is TRBJ2-1; 7 bases align to TRBD2. Germline values: CDR1 SGHTA, CDR2 FQGNSA. The CDR3 spans 16 residues. V lost 0 bases to trimming and J lost 4 bases; unmatched junction nucleotides: 6. CDR3 sequence reads: CASSLAGRRVYNEQFF. The CDR3 DNA reads TGTGCCAGCAGCTTAGCCGGGAGGCGGGTATACAATGAGCAGTTCTTC.

This clone was detected ten times or more. V and J are TRBV4-3 and TRBJ1-6, with D possibly TRBD1 on 6 matching bases. Germline V gene sequence: CDR1 LGHNA, CDR2 YSLEER. CDR3 length: 15 amino acids. V lost 4 bases to trimming and J lost 9 bases, with 16 bases between them. The CDR3 DNA is TGCGCCAGCAGCCGGGCCTACAGGGAAGGTTCACCCCTCCACTTT. Its translation: CASSRAYREGSPLHF.

J is TRBJ2-7 and V is TRBV19; 10 nucleotides agree with TRBD1. This CDR3 comprises 15 residues. After removal of 2 bases from V and 1 base from J, the junction contained 2 bases not matched to a gene. CDR1 is LNHDA, CDR2 SQIVND, per germline (reference sequence). The CDR3 loop is CASSISGQGSYEQYF. The DNA of the CDR3 is TGTGCCAGTAGTATATCGGGACAGGGGTCCTACGAGCAGTACTTC.

The V and J genes are TRBV7-3 and TRBJ2-2; TRBD2 matches 8 bases. V shed 5 bases and J 1 base; nucleotides not matched to a gene: 21. CDR1 and CDR2 from the germline V gene are SGHTA and FQGTGA. The CDR3 loop spans 21 amino acids. Written as DNA, the CDR3 is TGTGCCAGCAGCGTATCTAAGGGGTTATTTGGCGGGAGGCAGAACACCGGGGAGCTGTTTTTT. This translates into CASSVSKGLFGGRQNTGELFF.

The chain recombines TRBV28 with TRBJ1-6; D is possibly TRBD1 (5 bases). Per germline, CDR1 MDHEN and CDR2 SYDVKM. There are 15 residues in the CDR3. V dropped 3 bases and J dropped 3 bases, with 9 bases sitting between them. The CDR3 protein is CASSFQGLYNSPLHF. The DNA for the CDR3 is TGTGCCAGCAGTTTTCAGGGCCTCTATAATTCACCCCTCCACTTT. The full variable domain, rest sourced from reference TRBV28 and TRBJ1-6, is DVKVTQSSRYLVKRTGEKVFLECVQDMDHENMFWYRQDPGLGLRLIYFSYDVKMKEKGDIPEGYSVSREKKERFSLILESASTNQTSMYLCASSFQGLYNSPLHFGNGTRLTVT.

J is TRBJ1-5 and V is TRBV29-1; TRBD1 aligns across 8 bases. J lost 0 bases, V lost 7 bases, and 5 bases had no gene match. In germline, CDR1 is SQVTM, CDR2 ANQGSEA. This CDR3 spans 14 amino acids. The CDR3 is CSARTGNSNQPQHF. DNA for the CDR3: TGCAGCGCACGGACAGGGAATAGCAATCAGCCCCAGCATTTT. The whole variable domain, filled in from reference TRBV29-1 and TRBJ1-5, reads SAVISQKPSRDICQRGTSLTIQCQVDSQVTMMFWYRQQPGQSLTLIATANQGSEATYESGFVIDKFPISRPNLTFSTLTVSNMSPEDSSIYLCSARTGNSNQPQHFGDGTRLSIL.

This chain joins TRBV6-6 and TRBJ2-3, with TRBD2 matching 13 bases. The germline V gene has CDR1 MNHNY and CDR2 SVGAGI (reference sequence). V lost 4 bases to trimming and J lost 2 bases; unmatched junction nucleotides: 3. The CDR3 is 16 residues long. The CDR3 loop is CASSWTSGGFTDTQYF. CDR3 bases: TGTGCCAGCAGTTGGACTAGCGGGGGCTTCACAGATACGCAGTATTTT.

This chain links TRBV2 with TRBJ2-7; 7 bases map to TRBD1. V trimming: 10 bases; J trimming: 1 base; junction bases outside the gene matches: 7. Germline V gives CDR1 SNHLY, CDR2 FYNNEI. The CDR3 loop spans 13 amino acids. The CDR3 coding sequence is TGTGCCAACAGACAGGGAGAATCCTACGAGCAGTACTTC. This codes for CANRQGESYEQYF.

The chain uses TRBV2 and TRBJ2-5; D is possibly TRBD1 (6 bases). The V end was cut by 4 bases, the J end by 1 base, with 13 bases between. Germline CDR1 is SNHLY and CDR2 is FYNNEI. The CDR3 extends over 15 amino acids. CDR3 bases: TGTGCCAGCAGTGTTACCGGGACAACCCAAGAGACCCAGTACTTC. Its protein product is CASSVTGTTQETQYF.

The chain is built from TRBV19 and TRBJ2-6; D is possibly TRBD2 (5 bases). CDR1 is LNHDA, CDR2 SQIVND, per germline (reference sequence). Trimming took 2 bases from V and 1 from J, leaving 18 bases between them. CDR3 length: 19 residues. DNA of the CDR3: TGTGCCAGTAGTATATTAGTCTGGAGGCCTGGGTCTGGGGCCAACGTCCTGACTTTC. Its protein product is CASSILVWRPGSGANVLTF.

This clone was found once. This chain connects TRBV7-2 to TRBJ1-1, with a possible D match to TRBD1 (6 bases). The V end was cut by 5 bases, the J end by 5 bases, with 15 bases between. CDR1 is SGHTA, CDR2 FQGNSA, per germline. This CDR3 spans 14 amino acids. CDR3 region: CASSPLQGWTEAFF. The DNA for the CDR3 is TGTGCCAGCAGCCCCCTACAGGGATGGACTGAAGCTTTCTTT.

The chain has TRBV15 and TRBJ1-6, with TRBD1 matching over 8 bases. With 5 bases clipped from V and 7 bases from J, the junction kept 7 bases outside the gene matches. The CDR3 consists of 15 residues. In germline, CDR1 is LNHNV, CDR2 YYDKDF (reference sequence). The CDR3 nucleotides are TGTGCCACCAGCCGGGACAGGCAAGGGAATTCACCCCTCCACTTT. Translating it yields CATSRDRQGNSPLHF.

The DNA of the CDR3 is TGTGCCAGTAGTATCGGTCGGACTAGCGGGATGTCCACAGATACGCAGTATTTT. Its protein is CASSIGRTSGMSTDTQYF. V is TRBV19 and J is TRBJ2-3; 12 positions match TRBD2. Germline lookup yields CDR1 LNHDA and CDR2 SQIVND (reference sequence). Germline trimming cut 3 bases from V and 2 bases from J; bases unmatched to any gene: 9. The CDR3 extends over 18 amino acids.

V usage is TRBV3-1 (or the pseudogene TRBV3-2) and J usage is TRBJ2-2, with 8 bases that match TRBD2. J gave up 0 bases and V 7 bases, and 1 base lay outside the gene matches. Germline CDR1 reads LGHDT; CDR2 reads YNNKEL (reference sequence). The CDR3 has 14 residues. CDR3 sequence (DNA): TGTGCCAGCAACGGGAGGGCGAACACCGGGGAGCTGTTTTTT. As protein: CASNGRANTGELFF.

The sample holds a few counts of this clone. The V gene is TRBV11-2, the J gene TRBJ2-1, with unresolved D. This CDR3 has 15 residues. Germline CDR1 reads SGHAT; CDR2 reads FQNNGV. Trimming took off 2 bases at V and 3 bases at J, with 11 bases between the two ends. The DNA of the CDR3 is TGTGCCAGCAGCTTAACAGTATTTTTCTACAATGAGCAGTTCTTC. Amino acid sequence: CASSLTVFFYNEQFF.

The chain employs TRBV7-9 and TRBJ1-1, with D possibly matching TRBD1 (6 bases). Germline CDR1 SEHNR, CDR2 FQNEAQ (reference sequence). Trimming removed 4 bases from V and 1 base from J, with 13 bases in between. The CDR3 covers 15 residues. The CDR3 loop is CASSSPDSQNTEAFF. For the CDR3, the DNA is TGTGCCAGCAGCTCCCCGGACAGTCAGAACACTGAAGCTTTCTTT.

The gene calls are TRBV7-8 and TRBJ2-3, with 9 bases that match TRBD2. CDR3 length equals 16 residues. After removal of 5 bases from V and 2 bases from J, the junction contained 8 bases not matched to a gene. CDR1 is SGHVS, CDR2 FQNEAQ, per germline. CDR3 coding DNA: TGTGCCAGCAGCAGACAGACTAGCGGAACCACAGATACGCAGTATTTT. Residues: CASSRQTSGTTDTQYF.

This chain links TRBV7-2 with TRBJ2-2; D might be TRBD1 (5 bases). V lost 2 bases, J lost 0 bases, and 13 bases lay in between. The germline V gene encodes CDR1 SGHTA and CDR2 FQGNSA. The CDR3 has 17 amino acids. CDR3 sequence: CASSLIPAGSNTGELFF. CDR3 coding DNA: TGTGCCAGCAGCTTAATTCCCGCAGGGTCGAACACCGGGGAGCTGTTTTTT.